The rows below give T cell receptor beta chains drawn from one sample of a study of CD8+ T cells in alopecia areata. Sequenced by immunoSEQ multiplex PCR; TCRdb stores in-frame clones only, minus some. The data hold more than 150,000 clones, with roughly 46% observed a single time. Specimen: CD8+ T cells sorted from blood, collected around week 53, from a patient treated with tofacitinib. These receptor sequences come from a human donor with alopecia areata. The CDR3 runs from the conserved cysteine through the conserved F or W. D genes are given only for firm matches. The size field is filled for only some rows; it gives once, few, many or a size class.

TRBJ1-1	TRBV7-2	.	.	TGTGCCAGCAGCTCAAGCCCCCGGCTGGGCACTGAAGCTTTCTTT	CASSSSPRLGTEAFF
TRBJ2-7	TRBV5-1	.	.	TGCGCCAGCAGCTCCACTGATCCAAGCTACGAGCAGTACTTC	CASSSTDPSYEQYF
TRBJ2-1	TRBV27	.	TRBD2	TGTGCCAGCAGTTCCACTAGCGGGGGTAGACACAATGAGCAGTTCTTC	CASSSTSGGRHNEQFF
TRBJ1-5	TRBV27	few	.	TGTGCCAGCAGCCCCCTTAGGGGGAAATATAGCAATCAGCCCCAGCATTTT	CASSPLRGKYSNQPQHF
TRBJ1-1	TRBV10-3	.	.	TGTGCCATCACCCCCAAAACGACGGGACGCAAGGTAACTGAAGCTTTCTTT	CAITPKTTGRKVTEAFF
TRBJ1-2	TRBV27	few	TRBD1	TGTGCCAGCAGTCACCGAACAGGACAGGGTTTTGTCACCTTC	CASSHRTGQGFVTF
TRBJ2-7	TRBV5-4	few	TRBD1	TGTGCCAGCAGCTTCGGGACAGGGAACTACGAGCAGTACTTC	CASSFGTGNYEQYF
TRBJ1-4	TRBV6-6	few	TRBD1	TGTGCCGGAACGGATGGGACAGCCGAAAAACTGTTTTTT	CAGTDGTAEKLFF
TRBJ1-5	TRBV25-1	.	.	TGTGCCAGCAGTGCCTCAACAGATCAGCCCCAGCATTTT	CASSASTDQPQHF
TRBJ2-7	TRBV9	few	.	TGTGCCAGCAGCGTAGGCGACCACCCCGGCGAGCAGTACTTC	CASSVGDHPGEQYF
TRBJ2-7	TRBV5-1	.	.	TGCGCCAGCAGCGTCCAGGGTTCTCCCCTTACCTACGAGCAGTACTTC	CASSVQGSPLTYEQYF
TRBJ2-2	TRBV5-4	.	.	TGTGCCAGCAGCCAAGTTCAGACAGGGAGGCTCGACACCGGGGAGCTGTTTTTT	CASSQVQTGRLDTGELFF
TRBJ1-1	TRBV5-1	.	TRBD1	TGCGCCAGCAGGACCGGGACAGGAGGGGCGAACACTGAAGCTTTCTTT	CASRTGTGGANTEAFF
TRBJ2-5	TRBV15	few	.	TGTGCCACCAGCAGAGATAGGGGGGCGGCCCAGACCCAGTACTTC	CATSRDRGAAQTQYF
TRBJ2-2	TRBV2	few	.	TGTGCCAGCAGTGTCGGGCAAACGAACACCGGGGAGCTGTTTTTT	CASSVGQTNTGELFF
TRBJ2-2	TRBV5-1	few	.	TGCGCCAGCAGCTTGGAGGTCACCGGGGAGCTGTTTTTT	CASSLEVTGELFF
TRBJ1-6	TRBV7-6	.	TRBD1	TGTGCCAGCAGCTTAGAGACAGGGGGTTCACCCCTCCACTTT	CASSLETGGSPLHF
TRBJ2-7	TRBV6-1	.	TRBD2	TGTGCCAGCAGTGAAGGCGGGGGGGCTGTCAACGAGCAGTACTTC	CASSEGGGAVNEQYF
TRBJ1-2	TRBV30	.	.	TGTGCCTGGAGTTTAGGGAACTATGGCTACACCTTC	CAWSLGNYGYTF
TRBJ2-1	TRBV2	.	.	TGTGCCAGCGGGGACGGGGACGGCCCGGAGCAGTTCTTC	CASGDGDGPEQFF
TRBJ2-2	TRBV6-5	.	.	TGTGCCAGTACCCCCTGGGCCGAGAGCACCGGGGAGCTGTTTTTT	CASTPWAESTGELFF
TRBJ2-4	TRBV7-2	.	TRBD1	TGTGCCAGCAGCTTCACCCTCCAGGGGGCTCGGAACATTCAGTACTTC	CASSFTLQGARNIQYF
TRBJ2-2	TRBV19	few	.	TGTGCCAGTAGCCTATCGGGGCGAGGGAACACCGGGGAGCTGTTTTTT	CASSLSGRGNTGELFF
TRBJ2-1	TRBV11-1	.	.	TGTGCCAGCAGCTTGGACCAACCGGGGGACAATGAGCAGTTCTTC	CASSLDQPGDNEQFF
TRBJ2-7	TRBV11-1	.	.	TGTGCCAGCAGCTTTCGACGGTCCTACGAGCAGTACTTC	CASSFRRSYEQYF
TRBJ2-2	TRBV15	few	.	TGTGCCACCAGCATAATAGCGACCGGGGAGCTGTTTTTT	CATSIIATGELFF
TRBJ1-6	TRBV6-5	once	.	TGTGCCAGCAGTTACTCGGAGGGGAGCAATTCACCCCTCCACTTT	CASSYSEGSNSPLHF
TRBJ1-4	TRBV19	few	.	TGTGCCAGTACGTGGGGGTCAGCTCTAAGCAGTGAAAAACTGTTTTTT	CASTWGSALSSEKLFF
TRBJ2-2	TRBV6-5	.	.	TGTGCCAGCAGTTACAGGCAGAACACCGGGGAGCTGTTTTTT	CASSYRQNTGELFF
TRBJ2-7	TRBV5-6	.	.	TGTGCCAGCAGCTCGTGGGGCAGGGGAGAATACGAGCAGTACTTC	CASSSWGRGEYEQYF
TRBJ1-6	TRBV5-1	.	.	TGCGCCAGCAGCGAGCGGTCGGATTCACCCCTCCACTTT	CASSERSDSPLHF
TRBJ2-7	TRBV11-2	.	.	TGTGCCAGCAGCCAAGACAGGCAATCCTACGAGCAGTACTTC	CASSQDRQSYEQYF
TRBJ2-5	TRBV18	.	.	TGTGCCAGCTCACCAGGGGGTGAAGAGACCCAGTACTTC	CASSPGGEETQYF
TRBJ1-1	TRBV5-4	.	TRBD1	TGTGCCAGCAGCAAAGGACAGGGGGACACTGAAGCTTTCTTT	CASSKGQGDTEAFF
TRBJ1-5	TRBV6-5	.	TRBD1	TGTGCCAGCAGTACGACAGGGCCCTCAGATCAGCCCCAGCATTTT	CASSTTGPSDQPQHF
TRBJ2-2	TRBV6-5	few	.	TGTGCCAGCAGCGAGCTCGCCGGGGAGCTGTTTTTT	CASSELAGELFF
TRBJ2-3	TRBV10-2	few	.	TGCGCCAGCGTGGAGGTTGCTAGCACAGATACGCAGTATTTT	CASVEVASTDTQYF
TRBJ2-3	TRBV10-1	.	.	TGCGCCAGCAGTGAGGAGGCAGGGGGGATGGATACGCAGTATTTT	CASSEEAGGMDTQYF
TRBJ2-7	TRBV6-5	few	.	TGTGCCAGCATTGGCGGTTCCTACGAGCAGTACTTC	CASIGGSYEQYF
TRBJ2-3	TRBV5-4	.	.	TGTGCCGGGAAAGGGATGGCGGATACGCAGTATTTT	CAGKGMADTQYF